This TCR beta chain was identified in a study of CD8 T cells in ankylosing spondylitis. Study-level points and caveats: Peripheral blood samples showed relatively rare disease-linked clones, and these clones were CD8+.

Via MiXCR, TCRdb re-called the 5' RACE reads, giving one row per CDR3 protein. In the table there are roughly 250,000 distinct CDR3 sequences, around 9.1% of which are singletons. This clonotype has at least ten counts. What it recognizes is unknown. This is likely a read error, given that the CDR3 carries no conserved phenylalanine or tryptophan at its end. The DNA is omitted, as the CDR3 cannot be located on it reliably, and the CDR3 follows TCRdb's listing. The TCR sequence derives from a male donor with ankylosing spondylitis or in good health (not recorded which). Sequences were obtained from blood, either unsorted or a sorted T cell fraction (not recorded which).

The CDR3 protein is CASSTFPKNTGTDLQ. The chain joins TRBV21-1 to TRBJ2-7; the table's D gene call, TRBD1, was not cross checked with the DNA. TRBV21-1 is a documented pseudogene. The CDR3 has 15 amino acids, counting both end residues.